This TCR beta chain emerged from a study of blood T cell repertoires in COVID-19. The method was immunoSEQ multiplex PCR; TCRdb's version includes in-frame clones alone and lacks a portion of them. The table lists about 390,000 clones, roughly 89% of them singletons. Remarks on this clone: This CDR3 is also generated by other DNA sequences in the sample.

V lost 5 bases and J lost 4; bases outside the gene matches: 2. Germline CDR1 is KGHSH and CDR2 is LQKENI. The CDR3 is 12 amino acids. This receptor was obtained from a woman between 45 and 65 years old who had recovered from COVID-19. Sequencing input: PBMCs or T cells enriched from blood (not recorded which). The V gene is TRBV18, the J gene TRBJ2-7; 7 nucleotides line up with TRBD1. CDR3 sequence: CASSRDSYEQYF. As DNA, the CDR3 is TGTGCCAGCTCAAGGGACAGTTACGAGCAGTACTTC.